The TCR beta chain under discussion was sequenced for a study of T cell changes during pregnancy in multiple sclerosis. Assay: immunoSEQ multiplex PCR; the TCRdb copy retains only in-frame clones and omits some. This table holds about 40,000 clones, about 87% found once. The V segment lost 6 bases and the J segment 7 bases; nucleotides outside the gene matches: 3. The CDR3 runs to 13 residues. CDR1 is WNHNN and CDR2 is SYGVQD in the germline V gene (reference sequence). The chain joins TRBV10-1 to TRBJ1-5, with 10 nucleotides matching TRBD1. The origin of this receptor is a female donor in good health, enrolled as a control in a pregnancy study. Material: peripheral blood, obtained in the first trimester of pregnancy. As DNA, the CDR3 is TGCGCCAGCAGCGGGGACAGGGGACAGCCCCAGCATTTT. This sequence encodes CASSGDRGQPQHF.